Each of the 4 T cell receptor beta chains below was sequenced from the same sample in a study of blood T cell repertoires in COVID-19. Here immunoSEQ multiplex PCR was the method, and the copy in TCRdb shows in-frame clones only, minus some. The sample yields 300,000 to 450,000 clones, about 90% seen once. Sequencing was done on a sample of PBMCs or T cells enriched from blood (not recorded which). Receptors originate from a woman aged 25 to 39 who had recovered from COVID-19.

This rearrangement joins TRBV6-5 to TRBJ1-1, with 7 nucleotides matching TRBD1. This CDR3 has 14 residues. Trimming removed 6 bases from V and 1 base from J; junction bases left unmatched: 5. CDR1 MNHEY and CDR2 SVGAGI come from the germline V gene. The CDR3 spells CASRDRVRNTEAFF. The CDR3 DNA reads as TGTGCCAGCAGAGACAGGGTTAGGAACACTGAAGCTTTCTTT.

The count of this clone is one. This sequence joins TRBV2 and TRBJ2-7, with D perhaps TRBD2 (5 bases). Looked up from germline, CDR1 is SNHLY and CDR2 is FYNNEI. V lost 2 bases to trimming and J lost 4 bases, with 18 bases between them. This CDR3 region has 16 residues. The CDR3 loop reads CASSELPGGRQYEQYF. CDR3 nucleotides: TGTGCCAGCAGTGAACTTCCAGGAGGCAGGCAGTACGAGCAGTACTTC.

The chain carries TRBV6-1 and TRBJ1-6, with a possible D match to TRBD1 (6 bases). V dropped 4 bases and J dropped 0 bases, with 22 bases sitting between them. The CDR3 loop spans 20 amino acids. Germline assignment: CDR1 MNHNS and CDR2 SASEGT. The chain's CDR3 is CASSASVVGMGASYNSPLHF. DNA of the CDR3: TGTGCCAGCAGTGCCTCAGTGGTAGGGATGGGGGCCTCCTATAATTCACCCCTCCACTTT.

V usage is TRBV7-6 and J usage is TRBJ1-1, with D unresolved. There are 16 residues in the CDR3. Germline CDR1 reads SGHVS; CDR2 reads FNYEAQ. V dropped 5 bases and J dropped 0 bases, with 16 bases sitting between them. CDR3 nucleotides: TGTGCCAGCAGCGTCGTGGCAGGACTTTTGAACACTGAAGCTTTCTTT. Translating gives CASSVVAGLLNTEAFF.